This is a list of T cell receptor beta chains from one sample in a study of tumor and adjacent non-tumor tissue in lung cancer. TCRdb ran MiXCR on the multiplex PCR reads and lists one entry per CDR3 protein. The data show approximately 100,000 distinct CDR3 sequences, around three fifths seen once. Input material: distant non-tumor lung tissue. Receptors were obtained from a man aged 25 to 45 with non-small cell lung cancer. Both conserved end residues are part of each CDR3. D genes are given only for firm matches. The size field is filled for only some rows; it gives once, few, many or a size class.

DNA | CDR3 | size | V | D | J
TGTGCCAGCAGCATCCAGGGGGGGGCCTACAATGAGCAGTCCTTC | CASSIQGGAYNEQSF | - | TRBV5-6 | - | TRBJ2-1
TGCGCCAGCAGCCCGTCCTTACAAAGAGAGGAGCTGTCTTTT | CASSPSLQREELSF | - | TRBV4-1 | - | TRBJ2-2
TGTGCCAGCAGCTTACAGCGGCGGGTAAATGAGCAGCTCTTC | CASSLQRRVNEQLF | - | TRBV11-3 | - | TRBJ2-1
TGTGCCAGCAGCCTCTTAGGGGACGACGATTTACCCCTCCATTTT | CASSLLGDDDLPLHF | - | TRBV5-6 | - | TRBJ1-6
TGCAGTGTTCCCCGGCCAGGGAGCTCCTATAATTCACCCCTCCACTTT | CSVPRPGSSYNSPLHF | - | TRBV20-1 | - | TRBJ1-6
TGCGCCAGCAGCTACACGGGGAACAATGAAAAACTGTTTTTT | CASSYTGNNEKLFF | - | TRBV5-1 | - | TRBJ1-4
TGTGCCAGCAGTTCCTCAGGCATAGAGACCCAGTACTTC | CASSSSGIETQYF | - | TRBV6-5 | - | TRBJ2-5
TGTGCCAGCAGCTCTACCAGGACTAGCGGGGAAACCCAGTACTTC | CASSSTRTSGETQYF | - | TRBV11-2 | TRBD2 | TRBJ2-5
TGTGCCAGCAGTTATTTAGCCAGTCGAGGCTACGAGCAGTACTTC | CASSYLASRGYEQYF | many | TRBV6-5 | - | TRBJ2-7
TGTGCCAGCAGCTATACAAAGGACATGTCCTCGAACACTGAAGCTTTCTTT | CASSYTKDMSSNTEAFF | few | TRBV11-2 | - | TRBJ1-1
TGTGCCAGCAGTCGCCTAGCGGGGGTTATCCAAGAGGCCCAGTACTTC | CASSRLAGVIQEAQYF | - | TRBV12-3/TRBV12-4 | TRBD2 | TRBJ2-5
TGCAGTGCTCCATTACCTGGCGGGAGGAATCAAGAGACCCAGTACTTC | CSAPLPGGRNQETQYF | few | TRBV20-1 | TRBD2 | TRBJ2-5
TGCAGCGACCAAGGTGGCTACACCTTC | CSDQGGYTF | many | TRBV29-1 | - | TRBJ1-2
TGTGCCAGCAGGGGACTCAGTCCCTACAATGAGCAGTTCTTC | CASRGLSPYNEQFF | many | TRBV5-4 | - | TRBJ2-1
TGTGCCAGCACCAATGCGAGGAGCTCCTACGAGCAGTACTTC | CASTNARSSYEQYF | many | TRBV6-5 | - | TRBJ2-7